This T cell receptor beta chain was identified in a study of cytomegalovirus exposure and HLA in healthy donors. This clone was recorded once. J was trimmed by 5 bases and V by 6 bases; bases with no gene match: 6. The CDR3 runs to 13 residues. CDR1 and CDR2 from the germline V gene are ENHRY and SYGVKD. Primers: 60 Vbeta forward and 13 Jbeta reverse. Sequencing used immunoSEQ multiplex PCR; TCRdb keeps in-frame clones, though not all of them. The table has approximately 100,000 clones, 85% to 90% seen once; the top ten hold under 5%. This sequence was found in a man aged 30-40 years in good health and CMV-seronegative. The sequenced sample consisted of PBMCs. V usage is TRBV10-3 and J usage is TRBJ2-7, with 8 positions matching TRBD1. The CDR3 DNA follows: TGTGCCATCAGCCTGGACAGGGACCACGAGCAGTACTTC. This sequence encodes CAISLDRDHEQYF.